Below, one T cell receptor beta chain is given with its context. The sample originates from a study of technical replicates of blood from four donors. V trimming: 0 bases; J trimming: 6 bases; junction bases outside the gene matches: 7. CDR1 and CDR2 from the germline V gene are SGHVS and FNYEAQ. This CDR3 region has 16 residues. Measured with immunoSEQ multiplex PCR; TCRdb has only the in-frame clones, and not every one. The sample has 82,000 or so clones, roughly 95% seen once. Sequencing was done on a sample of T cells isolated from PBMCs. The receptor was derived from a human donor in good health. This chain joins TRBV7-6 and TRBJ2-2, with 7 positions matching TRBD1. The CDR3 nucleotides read TGTGCCAGCAGCTTAGCGGTAGGAGGACAGGCCGGGGAGCTGTTTTTT. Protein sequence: CASSLAVGGQAGELFF.